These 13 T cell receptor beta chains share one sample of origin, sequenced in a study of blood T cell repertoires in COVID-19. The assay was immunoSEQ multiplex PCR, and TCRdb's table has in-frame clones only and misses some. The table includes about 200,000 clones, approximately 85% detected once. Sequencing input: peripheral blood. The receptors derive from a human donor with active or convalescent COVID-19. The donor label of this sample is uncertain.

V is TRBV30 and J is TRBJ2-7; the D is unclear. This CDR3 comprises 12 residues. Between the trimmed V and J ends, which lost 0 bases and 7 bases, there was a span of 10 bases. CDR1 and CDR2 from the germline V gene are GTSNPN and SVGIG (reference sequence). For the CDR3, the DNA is TGTGCCTGGAGTGTACGGTCCGGGGAGCAGTACTTC. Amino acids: CAWSVRSGEQYF.

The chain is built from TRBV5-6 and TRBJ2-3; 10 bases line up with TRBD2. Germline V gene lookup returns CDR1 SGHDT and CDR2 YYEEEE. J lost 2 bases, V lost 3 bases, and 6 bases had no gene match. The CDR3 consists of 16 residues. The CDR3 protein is CASSSPSGRSTDTQYF. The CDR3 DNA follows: TGTGCCAGCAGCTCACCTAGCGGGAGATCCACAGATACGCAGTATTTT.

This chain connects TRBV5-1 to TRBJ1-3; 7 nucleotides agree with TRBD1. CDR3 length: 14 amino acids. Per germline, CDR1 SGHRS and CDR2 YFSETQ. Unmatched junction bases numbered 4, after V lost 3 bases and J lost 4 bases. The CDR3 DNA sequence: TGCGCCAGCAGCTGGGGGACAGCAGGAAACACCATATATTTT. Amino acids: CASSWGTAGNTIYF.

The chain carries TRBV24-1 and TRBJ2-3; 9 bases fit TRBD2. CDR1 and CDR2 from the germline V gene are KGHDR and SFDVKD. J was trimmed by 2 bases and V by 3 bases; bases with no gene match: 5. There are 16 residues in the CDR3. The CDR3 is CATSDALAGYTDTQYF. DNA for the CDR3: TGTGCCACCAGTGATGCCCTAGCGGGGTACACAGATACGCAGTATTTT.

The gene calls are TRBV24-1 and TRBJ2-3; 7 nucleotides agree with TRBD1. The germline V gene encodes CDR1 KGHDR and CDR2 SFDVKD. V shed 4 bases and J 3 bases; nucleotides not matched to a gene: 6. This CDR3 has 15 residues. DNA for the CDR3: TGTGCCACCAGTGAGTGGGCCAGGGGGACAGATACGCAGTATTTT. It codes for CATSEWARGTDTQYF.

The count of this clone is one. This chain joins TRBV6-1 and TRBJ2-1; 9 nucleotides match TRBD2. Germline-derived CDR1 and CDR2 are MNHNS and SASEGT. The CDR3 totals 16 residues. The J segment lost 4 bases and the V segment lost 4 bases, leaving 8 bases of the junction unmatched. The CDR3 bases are TGTGCCAGCAGTGGGGTACTAGCGGGTCAATACAATGAGCAGTTCTTC. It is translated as CASSGVLAGQYNEQFF.

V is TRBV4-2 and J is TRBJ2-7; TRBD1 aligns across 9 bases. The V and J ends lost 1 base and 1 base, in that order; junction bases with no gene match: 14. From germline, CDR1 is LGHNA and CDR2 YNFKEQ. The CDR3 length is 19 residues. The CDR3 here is CASSQVPYTTGGISYEQYF. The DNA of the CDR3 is TGTGCCAGCAGCCAAGTTCCTTACACGACAGGGGGAATTTCCTACGAGCAGTACTTC.

The CDR3 coding sequence is TGTGCCAGCAGCCAAGGGGGACTAGCGGGGGGCACAGATACGCAGTATTTT. Its translation is CASSQGGLAGGTDTQYF. The rearrangement joins TRBV4-2 to TRBJ2-3, with TRBD2 matching over 14 bases. The V gene end was trimmed by 1 base and the J gene end by 1 base; junction bases not matched to a gene: 1. CDR1 and CDR2 from the germline V gene are LGHNA and YNFKEQ. CDR3 length: 17 amino acids.

The CDR3, as DNA: TGTGCCAGCAGTGAGACTAGCGGGAGAAAGACCCAGTACTTC. It codes for CASSETSGRKTQYF. This chain uses TRBV6-1 with TRBJ2-5; 12 nucleotides match TRBD2. There are 14 residues in the CDR3. V shed 3 bases and J 6 bases; nucleotides not matched to a gene: 2. The germline V gene encodes CDR1 MNHNS and CDR2 SASEGT.

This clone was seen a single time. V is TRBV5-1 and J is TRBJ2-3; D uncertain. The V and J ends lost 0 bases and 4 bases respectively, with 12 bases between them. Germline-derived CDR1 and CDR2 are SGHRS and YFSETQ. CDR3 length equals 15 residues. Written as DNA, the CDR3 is TGCGCCAGCAGCTTGGGGGCTCCCGCTCCAGATACGCAGTATTTT. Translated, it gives CASSLGAPAPDTQYF. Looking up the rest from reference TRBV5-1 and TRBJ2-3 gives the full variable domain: KAGVTQTPRYLIKTRGQQVTLSCSPISGHRSVSWYQQTPGQGLQFLFEYFSETQRNKGNFPGRFSGRQFSNSRSEMNVSTLELGDSALYLCASSLGAPAPDTQYFGPGTRLTVL.

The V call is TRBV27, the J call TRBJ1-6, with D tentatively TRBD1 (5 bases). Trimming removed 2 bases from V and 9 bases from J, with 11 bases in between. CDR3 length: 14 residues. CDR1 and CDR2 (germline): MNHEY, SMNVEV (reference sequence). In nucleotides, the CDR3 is TGTGCCAGCAGTTTAACGTGGGGGGGTTCACCCCTCCACTTT. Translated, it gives CASSLTWGGSPLHF.

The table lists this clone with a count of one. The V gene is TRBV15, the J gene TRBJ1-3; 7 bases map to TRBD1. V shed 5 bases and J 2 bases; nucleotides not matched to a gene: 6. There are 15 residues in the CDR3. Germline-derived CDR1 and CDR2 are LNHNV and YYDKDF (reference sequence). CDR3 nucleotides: TGTGCCACCAGCCCCCAACAGGGGCCTGGAAACACCATATATTTT. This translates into CATSPQQGPGNTIYF.

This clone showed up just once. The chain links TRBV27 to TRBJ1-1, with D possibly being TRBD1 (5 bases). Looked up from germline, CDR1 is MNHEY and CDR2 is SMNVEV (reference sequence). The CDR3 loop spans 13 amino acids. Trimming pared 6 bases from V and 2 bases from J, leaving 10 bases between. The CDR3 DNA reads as TGTGCCAGCAGCCGGACACCTAACACTGAAGCTTTCTTT. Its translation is CASSRTPNTEAFF.